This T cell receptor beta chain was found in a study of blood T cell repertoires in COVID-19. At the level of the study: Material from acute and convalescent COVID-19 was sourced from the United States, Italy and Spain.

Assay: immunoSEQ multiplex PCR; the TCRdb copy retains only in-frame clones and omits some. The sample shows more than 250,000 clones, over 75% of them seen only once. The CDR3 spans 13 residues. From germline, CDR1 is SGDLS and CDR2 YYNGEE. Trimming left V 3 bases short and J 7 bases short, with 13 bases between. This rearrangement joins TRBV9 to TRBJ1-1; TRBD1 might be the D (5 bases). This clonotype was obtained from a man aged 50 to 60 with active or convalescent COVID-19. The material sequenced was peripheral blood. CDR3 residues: CASSAGDFGEAFF. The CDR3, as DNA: TGTGCCAGCAGCGCCGGGGACTTTGGTGAAGCTTTCTTT.